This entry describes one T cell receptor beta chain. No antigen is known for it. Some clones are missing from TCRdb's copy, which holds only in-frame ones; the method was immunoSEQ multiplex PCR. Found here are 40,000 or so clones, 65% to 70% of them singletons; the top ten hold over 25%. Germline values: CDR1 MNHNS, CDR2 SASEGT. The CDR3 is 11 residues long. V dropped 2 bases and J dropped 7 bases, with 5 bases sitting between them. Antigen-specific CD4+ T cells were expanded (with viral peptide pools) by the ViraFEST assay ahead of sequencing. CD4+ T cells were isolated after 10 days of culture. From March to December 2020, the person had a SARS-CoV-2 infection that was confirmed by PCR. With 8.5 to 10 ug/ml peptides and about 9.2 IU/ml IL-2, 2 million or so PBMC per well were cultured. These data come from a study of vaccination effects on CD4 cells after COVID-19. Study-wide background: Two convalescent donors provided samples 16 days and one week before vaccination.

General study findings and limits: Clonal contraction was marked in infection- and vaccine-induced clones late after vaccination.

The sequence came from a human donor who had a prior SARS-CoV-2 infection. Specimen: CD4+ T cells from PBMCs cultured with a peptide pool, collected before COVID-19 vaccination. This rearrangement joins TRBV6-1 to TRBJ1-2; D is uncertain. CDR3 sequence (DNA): TGTGCCAGCAGTGAAATTTTTGGCTACACCTTC. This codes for CASSEIFGYTF.